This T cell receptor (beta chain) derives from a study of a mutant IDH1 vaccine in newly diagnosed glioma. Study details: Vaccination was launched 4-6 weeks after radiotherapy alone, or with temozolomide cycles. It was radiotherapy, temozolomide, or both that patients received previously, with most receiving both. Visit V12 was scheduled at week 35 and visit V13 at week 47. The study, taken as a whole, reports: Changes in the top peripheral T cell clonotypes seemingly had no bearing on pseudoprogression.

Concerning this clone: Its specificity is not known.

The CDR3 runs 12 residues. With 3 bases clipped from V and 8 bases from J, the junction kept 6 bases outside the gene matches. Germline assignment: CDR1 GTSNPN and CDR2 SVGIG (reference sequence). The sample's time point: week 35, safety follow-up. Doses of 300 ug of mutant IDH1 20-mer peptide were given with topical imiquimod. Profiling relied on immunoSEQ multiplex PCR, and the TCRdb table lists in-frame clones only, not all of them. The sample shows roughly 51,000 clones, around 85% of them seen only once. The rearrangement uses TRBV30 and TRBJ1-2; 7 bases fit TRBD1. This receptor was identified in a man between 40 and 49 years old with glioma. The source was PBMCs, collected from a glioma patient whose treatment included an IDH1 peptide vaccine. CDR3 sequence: CAWSPTGFGYTF. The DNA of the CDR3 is TGTGCCTGGAGCCCGACAGGGTTCGGCTACACCTTC.